The 17 T cell receptor beta chains below all came from one sample that was sequenced in a study of T-cell memory formation after mild COVID-19. TCRdb re-called the 5' RACE reads with MiXCR, one entry per CDR3 protein. The sample gives about 140,000 distinct CDR3 sequences, roughly 15% of which show up once; 11% to 15% is in the top ten. The specimen was PBMCs or a T cell subset sorted from them (not recorded which). The source of these receptors is an adult woman who had mild COVID-19 (a few samples of this study predate the infection). Cell type and time point are not known.

The J gene is TRBJ2-2, the V gene TRBV7-8, with D maybe TRBD1 (5 bases). Germline CDR1 is SGHVS and CDR2 is FQNEAQ. The CDR3 has 16 amino acids. V gave up 7 bases and J gave up 2 bases, with 17 bases separating them. CDR3 sequence (DNA): TGTGCCAGCAACAAACAGGCACTCCGAAACACCGGGGAGCTGTTTTTT. Its translation: CASNKQALRNTGELFF.

This clonotype was found a few times. The V call is TRBV4-1, the J call TRBJ2-5; D is ambiguous. The CDR3 extends over 16 amino acids. Germline V gene sequence: CDR1 MGHRA, CDR2 YSYEKL. Trimming stripped 5 bases from V and 2 bases from J, with 18 bases between. The CDR3 DNA reads as TGCGCCAGCAGCGGTGAGCGACAACTGAGTCAAGAGACCCAGTACTTC. It translates to CASSGERQLSQETQYF.

This clonotype showed up just a few times. This sequence joins TRBV14 and TRBJ2-7; TRBD1 matches 7 bases. J lost 7 bases, V lost 4 bases, and 7 bases had no gene match. This CDR3 region has 13 residues. Germline V gene lookup returns CDR1 SGHDN and CDR2 FVKESK. The CDR3 loop is CASSPTGRGEQYF. Written as DNA, the CDR3 is TGTGCCAGCAGCCCGACAGGGAGAGGTGAGCAGTACTTC.

This clonotype turned up a few times. The rearrangement links TRBV12-5 to TRBJ1-2; the D gene is possibly TRBD1 (5 bases). CDR1 is LGHNT, CDR2 FRNRAP, per germline. The V end lost 5 bases, the J end lost 5 bases, and 18 bases lay between the germline ends. The CDR3 contains 15 residues. CDR3 in DNA: TGTGCTAGTGGTGGGACGGCCACCTCTTGGTATGGCTACACCTTC. Encoded protein: CASGGTATSWYGYTF.

Only a few counts were recorded for this clonotype. The chain is built from TRBV6-1 and TRBJ1-2; TRBD1 matches at 9 bases. Germline V gene sequence: CDR1 MNHNS, CDR2 SASEGT. This CDR3 is built from 13 residues. With V trimmed by 6 bases and J by 7 bases, 6 bases remained unmatched. This chain's CDR3 is CASRKDRGSGYTF. CDR3 nucleotide sequence: TGTGCCAGCAGGAAGGACAGGGGATCTGGCTACACCTTC.

The chain recombines TRBV20-1 with TRBJ2-7, with 7 nucleotides matching TRBD2. V shed 0 bases and J 0 bases; nucleotides not matched to a gene: 8. The CDR3 has 16 amino acids. Looked up from germline, CDR1 is DFQATT and CDR2 is SNEGSKA (reference sequence). CDR3 region: CSARDSQRTSSYEQYF. In DNA form, the CDR3 reads TGCAGTGCTAGAGATTCCCAGCGGACTAGCTCCTACGAGCAGTACTTC.

The rearrangement uses TRBV7-3 and TRBJ2-6, with a possible D match to TRBD1 (5 bases). The CDR3 contains 17 residues. Germline-derived CDR1 and CDR2 are SGHTA and FQGTGA. V was pared by 2 bases and J by 2 bases, with 13 bases between. Here the CDR3 reads CASSLAGLDTGANVLTF. The CDR3 bases are TGTGCCAGCAGCTTAGCAGGGCTCGATACTGGGGCCAACGTCCTGACTTTC.

This clonotype was seen more than once but under ten times. The chain combines TRBV27 with TRBJ1-2; a possible D gene is TRBD1 (5 bases). The CDR3 contains 15 residues. CDR1 is MNHEY, CDR2 SMNVEV, per germline (reference sequence). V lost 0 bases to trimming and J lost 6 bases, with 14 bases between them. In DNA form, the CDR3 reads TGTGCCAGCAGTTTATCATCAGGGACGTTCGATGGCTACACCTTC. It is translated as CASSLSSGTFDGYTF.

The chain carries TRBV20-1 and TRBJ2-1, with 12 bases matching TRBD2. Per the germline V gene, CDR1 is DFQATT and CDR2 is SNEGSKA (reference sequence). After removal of 1 base from V and 9 bases from J, the junction contained 10 bases not matched to a gene. The CDR3 spans 16 residues. CDR3 loop: CSARASSGGAVGEQFF. The DNA of the CDR3 is TGCAGTGCTAGAGCATCTAGCGGGGGGGCCGTCGGTGAGCAGTTCTTC.

Note on this clonotype: A much larger clonotype is one base distant, so this may be a read error. This rearrangement joins TRBV7-3 to TRBJ2-1; D call uncertain. The V end lost 4 bases, the J end lost 4 bases, and 5 bases lay between the germline ends. CDR1 is SGHTA and CDR2 is FQGTGA in the germline V gene. The CDR3 totals 12 residues. The CDR3 protein is CASSSGYNEQFF. The CDR3 DNA reads TGTGCCAGCAGCTCCGGGTACAATGAGCAGTTCTTC.

Many counts were recorded for this clonotype. The gene calls are TRBV5-1 and TRBJ1-1; 9 bases agree with TRBD1. Germline V gene data show CDR1 as SGHRS and CDR2 as YFSETQ. The V and J ends lost 4 bases and 4 bases, in that order; junction bases with no gene match: 5. This CDR3 has 14 amino acids. The CDR3 DNA is TGCGCCAGCAGCCTCGGGACAGGGAGCACTGAAGCTTTCTTT. Translation gives CASSLGTGSTEAFF.

This clonotype was observed many times. This chain links TRBV29-1 with TRBJ2-7, with D possibly being TRBD1 or TRBD2 (6 bases each). This CDR3 has 12 amino acids. The ends were cut back, 4 bases at V and 7 bases at J, with 14 bases in the middle. In germline, CDR1 is SQVTM, CDR2 ANQGSEA. The DNA for the CDR3 is TGCAGCGTTGTTGAGACAGGAGGGGAGCAGTACTTC. This gives the protein CSVVETGGEQYF.

This clonotype has more than one count but fewer than ten. The rearrangement joins TRBV27 to TRBJ1-1; TRBD1 aligns across 7 bases. From germline, CDR1 is MNHEY and CDR2 SMNVEV (reference sequence). The CDR3 is 17 amino acids. V was clipped by 5 bases and J by 0 bases; unmatched bases: 12. CDR3 protein: CASSLGPWTGLNTEAFF. CDR3 nucleotide sequence: TGTGCCAGCAGTCTAGGACCTTGGACAGGTTTGAACACTGAAGCTTTCTTT.

The sample holds a few counts of this clonotype. The chain uses TRBV3-1 and TRBJ1-1, with D possibly matching TRBD1 (5 bases). The V gene lost 4 bases and the J gene lost 5 bases, with 14 bases spanning the gap. Germline assignment: CDR1 LGHDT and CDR2 YNNKEL (reference sequence). The CDR3 loop spans 14 amino acids. CDR3 loop: CASSPKLGGTEAFF. CDR3 sequence (DNA): TGTGCCAGCAGCCCCAAGTTGGGGGGTACTGAAGCTTTCTTT.

This chain links TRBV4-1 with TRBJ2-7; D remains ambiguous. Germline V gene sequence: CDR1 MGHRA, CDR2 YSYEKL. CDR3 length: 13 residues. V lost 1 base and J lost 4, with 8 bases in between. The CDR3 sequence is CASSQGRIYEQYF. The CDR3 coding sequence is TGCGCCAGCAGCCAAGGTCGAATTTACGAGCAGTACTTC.

The chain has TRBV15 and TRBJ2-2; D is possibly TRBD1 (5 bases). The CDR3 extends over 14 amino acids. Germline CDR1 LNHNV, CDR2 YYDKDF (reference sequence). Trimming shortened V by 3 bases and J by 1 base, and 6 bases separated the two germline ends. The CDR3 loop reads CATSSTGNTGELFF. CDR3 in DNA: TGTGCCACCAGCAGTACAGGGAACACCGGGGAGCTGTTTTTT.

V and J are TRBV12-3 or TRBV12-4 and TRBJ2-1; 7 nucleotides line up with TRBD2. The CDR3 is 15 amino acids. Germline trimming cut 8 bases from V and 4 bases from J; bases unmatched to any gene: 11. CDR3 DNA: TGTGCCAGCTTTGTCGGGCGGGAGCCTTACAATGAGCAGTTCTTC. It specifies CASFVGREPYNEQFF.